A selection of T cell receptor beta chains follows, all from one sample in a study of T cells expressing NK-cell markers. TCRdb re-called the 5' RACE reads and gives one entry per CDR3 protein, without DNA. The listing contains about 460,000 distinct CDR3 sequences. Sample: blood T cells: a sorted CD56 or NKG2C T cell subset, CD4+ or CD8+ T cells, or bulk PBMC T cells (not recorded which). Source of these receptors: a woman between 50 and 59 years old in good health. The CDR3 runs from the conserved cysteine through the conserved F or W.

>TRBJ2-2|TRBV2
CASSDLLADGELFF
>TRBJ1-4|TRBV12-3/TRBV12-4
CASSLRGENEKLFF
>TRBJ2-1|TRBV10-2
CASSELADEQFF
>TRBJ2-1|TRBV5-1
CASSGSLNEQFF
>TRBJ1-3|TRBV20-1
CSAEGAVGNTIYF
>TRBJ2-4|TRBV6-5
CASSGTSRNIQYF
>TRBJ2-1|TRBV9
CASGTTAYNEQFF
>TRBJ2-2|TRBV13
CASSRPLSGELFF
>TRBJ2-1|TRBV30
CAWDRGSNEQFF
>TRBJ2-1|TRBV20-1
CSARRADWGGNEQFF
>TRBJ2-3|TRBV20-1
CSARGGLAPSTDTQYF